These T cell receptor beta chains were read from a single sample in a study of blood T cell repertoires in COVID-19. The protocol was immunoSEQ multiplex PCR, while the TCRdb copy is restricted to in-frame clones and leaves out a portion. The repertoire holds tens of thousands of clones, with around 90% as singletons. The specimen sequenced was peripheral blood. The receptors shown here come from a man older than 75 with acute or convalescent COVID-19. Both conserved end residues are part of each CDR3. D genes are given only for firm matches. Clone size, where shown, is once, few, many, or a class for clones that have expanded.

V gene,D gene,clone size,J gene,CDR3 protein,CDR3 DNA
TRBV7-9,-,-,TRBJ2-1,CASSFLPSGGYNEQFF,TGTGCCAGCAGCTTCTTACCTTCAGGAGGTTACAATGAGCAGTTCTTC
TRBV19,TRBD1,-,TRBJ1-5,CASSILTGGVLDQPQHF,TGTGCCAGTAGTATCCTGACAGGGGGAGTGTTGGATCAGCCCCAGCATTTT
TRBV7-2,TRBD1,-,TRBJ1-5,CASSLEDRGLQPQHF,TGTGCCAGCAGCTTAGAGGACAGGGGGCTTCAGCCCCAGCATTTT
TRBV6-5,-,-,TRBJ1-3,CASMDVARGNTIYF,TGTGCCAGCATGGATGTTGCTAGGGGAAACACCATATATTTT
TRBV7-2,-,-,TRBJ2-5,CASSPYRETQYF,TGTGCCAGCAGCCCCTACCGAGAGACCCAGTACTTC
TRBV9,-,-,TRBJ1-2,CASSVEVGRGNYGYTF,TGTGCCAGCAGCGTAGAAGTGGGGCGGGGTAACTATGGCTACACCTTC
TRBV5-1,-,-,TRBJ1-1,CASSLAGVDTEAFF,TGCGCCAGCAGCTTGGCCGGGGTGGACACTGAAGCTTTCTTT
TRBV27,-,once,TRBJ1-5,CASSSGVGYHQPQHF,TGTGCCAGCAGTTCAGGGGTGGGGTACCATCAGCCCCAGCATTTT
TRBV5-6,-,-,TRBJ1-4,CASSWGVVGEKLFF,TGTGCCAGCAGCTGGGGAGTAGTTGGGGAAAAACTGTTTTTT
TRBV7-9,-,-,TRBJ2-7,CASSFAGGYEQYF,TGTGCCAGCAGCTTCGCCGGTGGTTACGAGCAGTACTTC
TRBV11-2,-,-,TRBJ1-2,CASSIKWGGESF,TGTGCCAGCAGCATAAAATGGGGGGGCGAATCCTTC